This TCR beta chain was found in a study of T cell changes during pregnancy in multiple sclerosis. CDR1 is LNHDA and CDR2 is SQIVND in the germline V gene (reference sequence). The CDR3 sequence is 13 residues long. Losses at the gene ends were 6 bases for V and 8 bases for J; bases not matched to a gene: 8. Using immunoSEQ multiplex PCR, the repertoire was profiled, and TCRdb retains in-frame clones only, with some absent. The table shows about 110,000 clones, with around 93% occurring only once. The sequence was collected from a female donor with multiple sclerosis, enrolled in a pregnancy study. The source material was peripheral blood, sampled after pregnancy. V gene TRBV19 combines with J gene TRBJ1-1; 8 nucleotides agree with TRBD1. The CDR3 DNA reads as TGTGCCAGTAGCCGACAGGGGCAACTGGAAGCTTTCTTT. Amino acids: CASSRQGQLEAFF.